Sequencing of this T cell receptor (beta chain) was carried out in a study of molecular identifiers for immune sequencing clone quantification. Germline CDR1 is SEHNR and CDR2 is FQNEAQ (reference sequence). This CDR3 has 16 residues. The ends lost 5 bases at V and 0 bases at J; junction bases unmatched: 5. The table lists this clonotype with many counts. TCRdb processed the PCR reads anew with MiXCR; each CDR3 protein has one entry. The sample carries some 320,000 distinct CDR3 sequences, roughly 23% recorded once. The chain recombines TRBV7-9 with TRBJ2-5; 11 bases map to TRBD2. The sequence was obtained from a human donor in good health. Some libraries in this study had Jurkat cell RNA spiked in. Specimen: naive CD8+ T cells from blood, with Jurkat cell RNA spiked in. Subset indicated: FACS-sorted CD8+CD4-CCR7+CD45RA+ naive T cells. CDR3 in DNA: TGTGCCAGCAGCCGCCGGACTAGCGGGCACCAAGAGACCCAGTACTTC. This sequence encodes CASSRRTSGHQETQYF.